The next 14 T cell receptor beta chains were all read from a single sample in a study of T cell clones after liver transplantation (dated by TCRdb to the late 2010s). The library was produced with the immunoSEQ multiplex PCR assay. Drawn from immuneACCESS, this table holds only the in-frame rearrangements with V and J called that TCRdb kept. Clones are partly lost; checked studies trace under half to an unresolved V gene and leave the rest unexplained. In all, the sample holds fewer than 80,000 clones, and around 84% of those were seen once. The biggest ten clones account for 2% to 2.5% of the sample. This material consisted of CD4+ T cells from blood, taken around 48 months after liver transplant. These receptors originate from a human patient who received a liver transplant. Following a transplant, some T cells may be graft donor cells, not patient cells.

The CDR3 protein is CASSLGDGTEAFF. The CDR3 coding sequence is TGCGCCAGCAGCTTGGGGGACGGCACTGAAGCTTTCTTT. This sequence joins TRBV5-1 and TRBJ1-1, with D possibly matching TRBD1 (5 bases). CDR1 is SGHRS and CDR2 is YFSETQ in the germline V gene. V shed 0 bases and J shed 4 bases, with 7 bases lying between them. The CDR3 is 13 amino acids. The complete variable domain, with remaining parts taken from reference TRBV5-1 and TRBJ1-1, reads KAGVTQTPRYLIKTRGQQVTLSCSPISGHRSVSWYQQTPGQGLQFLFEYFSETQRNKGNFPGRFSGRQFSNSRSEMNVSTLELGDSALYLCASSLGDGTEAFFGQGTRLTVV.

This clone has only a few counts. The chain has TRBV6-5 and TRBJ1-6; a possible D gene is TRBD1 (6 bases). Germline lookup yields CDR1 MNHEY and CDR2 SVGAGI. The germline V and J ends were trimmed by 9 bases and 7 bases, with 19 bases remaining between them. The CDR3 contains 15 residues. The CDR3 region is CASRAGTIGNSPLHF. CDR3 sequence (DNA): TGTGCCAGTCGTGCCGGGACAATCGGGAATTCACCCCTCCACTTT.

The genes are TRBV28 and TRBJ2-5, with 8 bases matching TRBD1. Losses at the gene ends were 5 bases for V and 5 bases for J; bases not matched to a gene: 7. This CDR3 comprises 14 residues. The germline CDR1 and CDR2 sequences are MDHEN and SYDVKM. CDR3 sequence reads: CASSMAGGRETQYF. The CDR3 DNA sequence: TGTGCCAGCAGTATGGCAGGGGGCCGTGAGACCCAGTACTTC.

The chain links TRBV6-4 to TRBJ2-1, with D perhaps being TRBD1 or TRBD2 (5 bases each). Germline V gene data show CDR1 as MRHNA and CDR2 as SNTAGT. The length of the CDR3 is 13 residues. V was trimmed by 6 bases and J by 8 bases, leaving 14 bases between them. CDR3 sequence: CASRLTGQDEQFF. Here the CDR3 DNA reads TGTGCCAGCAGGCTGACGGGGCAAGATGAGCAGTTCTTC.

The chain links TRBV29-1 to TRBJ2-4; D not resolved. V was cut by 1 base and J by 15 bases, with 13 bases left in between. The CDR3 consists of 11 residues. Germline CDR1 reads SQVTM; CDR2 reads ANQGSEA. The CDR3 loop reads CSVEVGRLRYF. The CDR3 DNA sequence: TGCAGCGTTGAAGTAGGTAGGCTTCGGTACTTC.

The DNA for the CDR3 is TGTGCCAGCAGTGTATTCGGGGGGAGATACAATGAGCAGTTCTTC. The encoded protein is CASSVFGGRYNEQFF. The rearrangement joins TRBV6-4 to TRBJ2-1, with TRBD2 identical over 7 bases. CDR3 size: 15 residues. V lost 4 bases, J lost 4 bases, and 7 bases stayed unmatched. Looked up from germline, CDR1 is MRHNA and CDR2 is SNTAGT.

This clone has more than one count but fewer than ten. J is TRBJ2-1 and V is TRBV4-3; D perhaps matches TRBD1 (6 bases). The CDR3 is made up of 16 amino acids. CDR1 LGHNA and CDR2 YSLEER come from the germline V gene. V was clipped by 0 bases and J by 3 bases, with 12 bases between them. CDR3 DNA sequence: TGCGCCAGCAGCCAAGAATACGGACAGTACTACAATGAGCAGTTCTTC. This sequence encodes CASSQEYGQYYNEQFF.

As DNA, the CDR3 is TGTGCCAGTAGTAACTCAGGGGGCGCCTATGGCTACACCTTC. This translates into CASSNSGGAYGYTF. The chain links TRBV19 to TRBJ1-2; 8 bases map to TRBD1. The germline gives CDR1 LNHDA, CDR2 SQIVND (reference sequence). This CDR3 is built from 14 residues. The J segment lost 4 bases and the V segment lost 4 bases, leaving 5 bases of the junction unmatched.

The chain has TRBV11-2 and TRBJ1-1; D remains unclear. This CDR3 comprises 17 residues. V was pared by 2 bases and J by 0 bases, with 16 bases between. Germline loops: CDR1 SGHAT, CDR2 FQNNGV. CDR3 nucleotides: TGTGCCAGCAGCTTACGAAGGCAGGCGGTCTTGAACACTGAAGCTTTCTTT. Translation gives CASSLRRQAVLNTEAFF.

The V and J genes are TRBV5-1 and TRBJ2-1; possibly TRBD1 or TRBD2 for D (6 bases each). Trimming shortened V by 3 bases and J by 6 bases, and 16 bases separated the two germline ends. Germline lookup yields CDR1 SGHRS and CDR2 YFSETQ. The length of the CDR3 is 15 residues. The CDR3 bases are TGCGCCAGCAGCTCGGGGGAAGGGGGGAGCAATGAGCAGTTCTTC. It is translated as CASSSGEGGSNEQFF.

The chain has TRBV9 and TRBJ2-7; the match to TRBD2 covers 12 bases. Trimming at V came to 3 bases and at J to 7 bases, leaving 5 bases not matched to a gene. Per germline, CDR1 SGDLS and CDR2 YYNGEE. This CDR3 has 14 amino acids. The CDR3 is CASSGLAGVSEQYF. DNA of the CDR3: TGTGCCAGCAGCGGACTAGCGGGAGTGAGTGAGCAGTACTTC. Full variable domain (remainder filled in from reference TRBV9 and TRBJ2-7): DSGVTQTPKHLITATGQRVTLRCSPRSGDLSVYWYQQSLDQGLQFLIQYYNGEERAKGNILERFSAQQFPDLHSELNLSSLELGDSALYFCASSGLAGVSEQYFGPGTRLTVT.

The gene calls are TRBV7-2 and TRBJ2-3, with 9 bases aligning to TRBD2. The J segment lost 1 base and the V segment lost 5 bases, leaving 7 bases of the junction unmatched. In germline, CDR1 is SGHTA, CDR2 FQGNSA. The CDR3 loop spans 16 amino acids. CDR3 sequence: CASSMGVAGGTDTQYF. The CDR3, as DNA: TGTGCCAGCAGCATGGGGGTAGCGGGGGGCACAGATACGCAGTATTTT.

A single count supports this clone. This CDR3 is also generated by other DNA sequences in the sample. The chain links TRBV9 to TRBJ2-5; D is undetermined. The CDR3 runs to 14 residues. Trimming removed 0 bases from V and 3 bases from J, with 9 bases in between. Germline CDR1 is SGDLS and CDR2 is YYNGEE. CDR3 bases: TGTGCCAGCAGCGTAGGTGTTAGTAAAGAGACCCAGTACTTC. Translation: CASSVGVSKETQYF.

About this clone itself: Mismatch with germline at one junction end may stem from a read error. The rearrangement uses TRBV5-4 and TRBJ1-6, with TRBD1 identical over 9 bases. CDR1 and CDR2 from the germline V gene are SGHNT and YYREEE (reference sequence). This CDR3 is built from 14 residues. Written as DNA, the CDR3 is TGTGCCAGCAGATTGGGACAGGGCGATTCACCCCTCCACTTT. Translation gives CASRLGQGDSPLHF.